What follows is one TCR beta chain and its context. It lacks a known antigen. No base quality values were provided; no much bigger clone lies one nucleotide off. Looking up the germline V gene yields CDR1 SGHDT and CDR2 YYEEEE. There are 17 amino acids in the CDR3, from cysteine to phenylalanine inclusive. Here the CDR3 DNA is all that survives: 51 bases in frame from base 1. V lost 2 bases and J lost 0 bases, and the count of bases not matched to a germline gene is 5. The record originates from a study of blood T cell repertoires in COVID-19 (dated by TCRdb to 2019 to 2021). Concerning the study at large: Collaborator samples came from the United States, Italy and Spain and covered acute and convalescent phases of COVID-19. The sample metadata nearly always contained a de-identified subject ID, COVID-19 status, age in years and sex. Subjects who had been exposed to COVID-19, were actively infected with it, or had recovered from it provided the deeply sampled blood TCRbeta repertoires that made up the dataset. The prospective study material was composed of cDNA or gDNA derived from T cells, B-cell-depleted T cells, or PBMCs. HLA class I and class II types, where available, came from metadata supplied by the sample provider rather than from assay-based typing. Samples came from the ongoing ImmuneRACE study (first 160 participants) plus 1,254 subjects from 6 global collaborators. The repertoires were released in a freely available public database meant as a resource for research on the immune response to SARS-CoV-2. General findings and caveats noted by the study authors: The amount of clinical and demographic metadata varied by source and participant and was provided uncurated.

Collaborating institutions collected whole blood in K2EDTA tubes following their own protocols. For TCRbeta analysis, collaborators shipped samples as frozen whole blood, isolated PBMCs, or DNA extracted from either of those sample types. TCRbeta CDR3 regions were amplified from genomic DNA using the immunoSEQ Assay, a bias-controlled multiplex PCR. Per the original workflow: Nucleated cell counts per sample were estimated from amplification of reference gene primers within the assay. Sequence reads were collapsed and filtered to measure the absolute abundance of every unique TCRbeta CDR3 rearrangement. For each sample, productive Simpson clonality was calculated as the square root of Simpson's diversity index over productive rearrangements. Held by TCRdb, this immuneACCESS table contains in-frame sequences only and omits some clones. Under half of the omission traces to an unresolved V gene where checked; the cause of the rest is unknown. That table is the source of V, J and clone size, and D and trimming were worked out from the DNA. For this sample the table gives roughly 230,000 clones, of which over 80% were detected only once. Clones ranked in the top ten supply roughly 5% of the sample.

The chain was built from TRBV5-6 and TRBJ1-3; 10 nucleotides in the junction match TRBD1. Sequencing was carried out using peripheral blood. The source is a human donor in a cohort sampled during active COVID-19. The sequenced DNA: TGTGCCAGCAGCTTTGGGACAGGGGTGTCCTCTGGAAACACCATATATTTT. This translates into CASSFGTGVSSGNTIYF.